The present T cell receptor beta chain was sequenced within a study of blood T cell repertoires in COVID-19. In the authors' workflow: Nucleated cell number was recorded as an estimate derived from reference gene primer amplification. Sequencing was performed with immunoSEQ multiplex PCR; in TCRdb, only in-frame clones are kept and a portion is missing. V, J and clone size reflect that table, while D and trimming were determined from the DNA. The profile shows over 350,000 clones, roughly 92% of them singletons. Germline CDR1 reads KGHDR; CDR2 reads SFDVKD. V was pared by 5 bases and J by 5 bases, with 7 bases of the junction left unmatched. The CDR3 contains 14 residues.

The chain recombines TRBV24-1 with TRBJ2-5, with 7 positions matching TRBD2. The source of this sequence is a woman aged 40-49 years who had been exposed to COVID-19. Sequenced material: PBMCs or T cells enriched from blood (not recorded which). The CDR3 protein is CATSVSGGSETQYF. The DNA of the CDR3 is TGTGCCACCAGTGTTTCGGGAGGATCGGAGACCCAGTACTTC.